This TCR beta chain derives from a study of shared clonotypes between healthy human individuals (dated by TCRdb to the early 2020s). Looking at the study overall: A couple of women and three men aged 18 to 49 years were included in the cohort. The study deeply sequenced blood TCR repertoires of about 5 healthy adults to estimate repertoire size and the extent of clonotype sharing between individuals. Libraries were prepared and TCR repertoires were sequenced by different laboratories using diverse techniques, in order to increase sequencing depth and limit assay-specific biases. For each donor, three plates each were used for CD4 naive and CD4 memory, two plates were used for CD8 naive, and one plate was used for CD8 memory. Between about 0.85 and 10 billion PBMCs per donor were obtained by leukapheresis.

To note about this clone: The clone's antigen remains unknown. The record has no base qualities; no much larger clone is one base away. At the DNA level, this CDR3 is encoded by other sequences in the same sample as well.

TCR CDR3 regions were amplified from genomic DNA by multiplex PCR using the deep immunoSEQ assay. For each cell subset, the extracted genomic DNA was distributed evenly across all wells of several immunoSEQ 96-well plates, and each plate served as one replicate. For sorted subsets, about 210 ng of genomic DNA, equivalent to some 30,000 T cell genomes, went into each replicate PCR. The purified libraries were quantified using a Qubit 3.0 fluorometer, sized with a Bioanalyzer 2100, and then quantified again using the KAPA Library Quantification kit. Every immunoSEQ 96-well plate was sequenced on a separate single-read 150-cycle Illumina NextSeq 550 flow cell. Concerning the study's data processing: Because only junctional sequences without quality scores were contained in the immunoSEQ output, filtering matching that applied to full-length reads could not be performed. To assign V/J genes and CDR3, sequences were annotated against IMGT germline references using PyIR, a Python wrapper for IgBLAST v1.9. Reads were removed for weak V/J assignments (E-value above 1e-6), missing CDR3, stop codons, out-of-frame junctions, or ambiguous translated residues. V3J clonotypes were defined by identical inferred V gene, J gene, and CDR3 amino acid sequence. Percentage overlap between repertoires was computed as shared unique clonotypes divided by the size of the smaller repertoire. Richness of each repertoire was evaluated using RTK rarefaction, the Chao1 estimator, and Recon v2.1 estimates of unobserved clonotypes. For all TCRbeta clonotypes obtained by the gDNA method from several donors, generation probabilities were computed with OLGA. In its TCRdb copy, this immuneACCESS table keeps in-frame sequences only and misses some clones. Where compared with another copy, unresolved V genes explain less than half of these, and the others have no known cause. That table gives V, J and clone size, and the DNA gave D and trimming. The sample records 2.3 million or so clones, just over 90% of which are singletons. The ten largest clones represent around 0.4% of the sample.

The germline V gene gives CDR1 as SGDLS and CDR2 as YYNGEE. V is pared back by 0 bases and J by 0 bases, with 7 bases lying between the germline termini. The CDR3 goes from the cysteine to the phenylalanine over 14 residues. Just CDR3 DNA is preserved here, 42 bases in frame from base 1. General study outcomes and caveats: Based on pairwise subsampling, the degree of clonotype sharing among donors was expected to be affected by sequencing depth. Incomplete sequencing was indicated by rarefaction of sorted-subset datasets, despite the large sequencing depth. The genetic and exposure-history diversity represented was limited by the small number of donors. Sampling was restricted to blood, and TCR repertoires in tissues likely differ from the TCR repertoires found in blood. When several donors were compared, the shared fraction of clonotypes was approximately 5% for naive CD4, 3.5% to 4% for naive CD8, 2% to 2.5% for memory CD4, and around 0.37% for memory CD8. Naive subsets generally had larger estimated clonotype richness than memory subsets. Clonotypes shared by all four sorted-subset donors showed higher generation probabilities than non-shared clonotypes.

The donors were healthy, HIV-negative adults with no recently reported acute infections or vaccinations. Only Caucasian adults living in Nashville, Tennessee, USA were represented among the donors. CD4+ T cells were enriched through magnetic negative selection, after which naive cells were positively selected on CD45RA and the remaining negative fraction served as the memory subset. After blood collection by leukapheresis, PBMCs were isolated using Ficoll-Histopaque density gradient centrifugation and then cryopreserved in the vapor phase of liquid nitrogen. Purity and quantity of every magnetically sorted T cell population were checked by analytical flow cytometry. From each sorted fraction, genomic DNA was isolated and quantified by UV absorbance on a Nanodrop 2000c.

Recombination connected TRBV9 to TRBJ2-7; the D gene cannot be resolved reliably. Sequencing was done on a sample of naive CD4+ T cells from PBMCs. What the cell subset or site label conveys for this sample: CD45RA+ positively selected. The clonotype was recovered from a man between 18 and 29 years old in good health. Some clones in this sample may be carry-over from other donors' samples. Here is the DNA: TGTGCCAGCAGCGTAGATTTGGGCTCCTACGAGCAGTACTTC. Its translation is CASSVDLGSYEQYF.